The next 18 T cell receptor beta chains were all read from a single sample in a study of T cell clones after liver transplantation. Assay used: immunoSEQ multiplex PCR; TCRdb lists only in-frame clones, some missing. The sample holds 65,000 to 90,000 clones, 90% seen once. The sample here was CD4+ T cells from blood, taken before liver transplant. All receptors derive from a human donor who received a liver transplant.

The CDR3 sequence: CASSPSNVVEQFF. CDR3 nucleotides: TGTGCCAGCAGCCCCTCAAATGTGGTTGAGCAGTTCTTC. This chain connects TRBV11-3 to TRBJ2-1; D unclear. Germline assignment: CDR1 SGHNT and CDR2 YENEEA. With 5 bases removed from V and 9 bases from J, the gap between germline ends came to 14 bases. The length of the CDR3 is 13 residues. The whole variable domain, remainder taken from reference TRBV11-3 and TRBJ2-1, is EAGVVQSPRYKIIEKKQPVAFWCNPISGHNTLYWYLQNLGQGPELLIRYENEEAVDDSQLPKDRFSAERLKGVDSTLKIQPAELGDSAVYLCASSPSNVVEQFFGPGTRLTVL.

The rearrangement links TRBV28 to TRBJ1-3; D remains unclear. This CDR3 spans 14 amino acids. Per the germline V gene, CDR1 is MDHEN and CDR2 is SYDVKM. V dropped 5 bases and J dropped 2 bases, with 10 bases sitting between them. The CDR3 bases are TGTGCCAGCAGTCCCTCCGGGACTGGAAACACCATATATTTT. Translation: CASSPSGTGNTIYF.

The chain carries TRBV11-2 and TRBJ2-1; 9 positions match TRBD1. The CDR3 is 15 residues long. Germline CDR1 and CDR2: SGHAT and FQNNGV. After removal of 5 bases from V and 4 bases from J, the junction contained 6 bases not matched to a gene. This CDR3 reads CASSPPGQGYNEQFF. The CDR3 nucleotides are TGTGCCAGCAGCCCCCCGGGACAGGGTTACAATGAGCAGTTCTTC.

The chain combines TRBV7-9 with TRBJ2-1, with 12 bases matching TRBD2. CDR1 SEHNR and CDR2 FQNEAQ come from the germline V gene (reference sequence). CDR3 length equals 18 residues. Germline trimming cut 5 bases from V and 3 bases from J; bases unmatched to any gene: 11. CDR3 loop: CASSPRGLTSGSYNEQFF. In DNA, the CDR3 is TGTGCCAGCAGCCCTCGCGGGTTGACTAGCGGGAGCTACAATGAGCAGTTCTTC.

The rearrangement links TRBV27 to TRBJ1-1; maybe TRBD1 (6 bases). With 5 bases removed from V and 3 bases from J, the gap between germline ends came to 13 bases. Germline V gene sequence: CDR1 MNHEY, CDR2 SMNVEV (reference sequence). CDR3 size: 14 residues. The CDR3 DNA follows: TGTGCCAGCAGTCCAGGGGTCGGTTACACTGAAGCTTTCTTT. This codes for CASSPGVGYTEAFF.

This clone is categorized as medium-sized. V usage is TRBV4-3 and J usage is TRBJ2-2; 7 nucleotides align to TRBD2. V trimming: 4 bases; J trimming: 3 bases; junction bases outside the gene matches: 2. In germline, CDR1 is LGHNA, CDR2 YSLEER. CDR3 size: 14 residues. The CDR3 sequence is CASSPLADTGELFF. CDR3 sequence (DNA): TGCGCCAGCAGCCCGCTAGCGGACACCGGGGAGCTGTTTTTT.

This chain joins TRBV11-1 and TRBJ2-7, with D possibly matching TRBD1 (6 bases). V was trimmed by 3 bases and J by 5 bases, leaving 14 bases between them. Germline V lookup: CDR1 SGHAT, CDR2 FQDESV (reference sequence). The CDR3 loop spans 14 amino acids. CDR3: CASSFGGRVDEQYF. In DNA form, the CDR3 reads TGTGCCAGCAGCTTTGGGGGCAGGGTCGACGAGCAGTACTTC.

The gene calls are TRBV4-2 and TRBJ2-1; 12 bases fit TRBD2. V was clipped by 1 base and J by 0 bases; unmatched bases: 1. Germline V gene data show CDR1 as LGHNA and CDR2 as YNFKEQ. The CDR3 totals 17 residues. CDR3 nucleotides: TGTGCCAGCAGCCAAGGACTAGCGGGGGACTCCTACAATGAGCAGTTCTTC. Encoded protein: CASSQGLAGDSYNEQFF.

J is TRBJ2-2 and V is TRBV2, with D perhaps TRBD2 (5 bases). This CDR3 comprises 13 residues. Per the germline V gene, CDR1 is SNHLY and CDR2 is FYNNEI. V lost 6 bases and J 4 bases, leaving 9 bases between the germline ends. The CDR3: CASSPEGTGELFF. Here the CDR3 DNA reads TGTGCCAGCAGCCCCGAGGGCACCGGGGAGCTGTTTTTT.

The chain combines TRBV11-3 with TRBJ2-7; either TRBD1 or TRBD2 may fit D (5 bases each). The CDR3 is 11 amino acids. V lost 5 bases to trimming and J lost 7 bases, with 9 bases between them. CDR1 SGHNT and CDR2 YENEEA come from the germline V gene. As DNA, the CDR3 is TGTGCCAGCAGCCAGGGACCGGAGCAGTACTTC. It encodes CASSQGPEQYF.

V usage is TRBV28 and J usage is TRBJ2-4, with 7 bases aligning to TRBD2. CDR3 length: 14 amino acids. With 8 bases clipped from V and 4 bases from J, the junction kept 8 bases outside the gene matches. Germline V gives CDR1 MDHEN, CDR2 SYDVKM. Written as DNA, the CDR3 is TGTGCCAGCGGGGGGGTAGGAGGGAAAAACATTCAGTACTTC. This translates into CASGGVGGKNIQYF.

The rearrangement links TRBV7-9 to TRBJ2-4; 8 bases align to TRBD1. CDR3 size: 17 residues. The V gene's germline CDR1 is SEHNR and CDR2 FQNEAQ (reference sequence). V dropped 1 base and J dropped 7; count of bases not matched to a gene: 12. CDR3 in amino acids: CASSLDNPGQVGNIQYF. CDR3 bases: TGTGCCAGCAGCTTAGACAACCCGGGACAGGTGGGCAACATTCAGTACTTC.

This chain links TRBV18 with TRBJ2-1; 9 bases fit TRBD2. The V segment lost 1 base and the J segment 8 bases; nucleotides outside the gene matches: 12. From germline, CDR1 is KGHSH and CDR2 LQKENI. This CDR3 contains 17 residues. The CDR3 reads CASSPLISGSPVDEQFF. The CDR3 region has the DNA TGTGCCAGCTCACCACTGATTAGCGGGAGCCCCGTCGATGAGCAGTTCTTC.

This chain links TRBV29-1 with TRBJ2-1, with 15 bases fitting TRBD2. V lost 7 bases to trimming and J lost 5 bases; unmatched junction nucleotides: 9. This CDR3 contains 16 residues. Germline-derived CDR1 and CDR2 are SQVTM and ANQGSEA. The CDR3 nucleotides read TGCAGCGCGGGGGGACTAGCGGGAGGCGAAAACAATGAGCAGTTCTTC. The encoded protein is CSAGGLAGGENNEQFF.

The chain has TRBV11-2 and TRBJ2-3; 11 bases are a match to TRBD2. CDR1 SGHAT and CDR2 FQNNGV come from the germline V gene. The CDR3 contains 17 residues. V dropped 5 bases and J dropped 0; count of bases not matched to a gene: 7. CDR3 amino acids: CASSVTSGRPSTDTQYF. CDR3 in DNA: TGTGCCAGCAGCGTCACTAGCGGGAGACCTAGCACAGATACGCAGTATTTT.

This clone was picked up a small number of times. The chain combines TRBV4-2 with TRBJ1-5; 8 nucleotides agree with TRBD1. The length of the CDR3 is 14 residues. CDR1 LGHNA and CDR2 YNFKEQ come from the germline V gene. The trim removed 4 bases at V and 7 bases at J, leaving 6 bases unmatched. DNA of the CDR3: TGTGCCAGCAGCCTAAAACAGGGGGACCAGCCCCAGCATTTT. This codes for CASSLKQGDQPQHF.

The J gene is TRBJ1-1, the V gene TRBV6-6, with D possibly being TRBD1 (6 bases). Trimming cost V 0 bases and J 6 bases, with 14 bases left between them. CDR1 is MNHNY, CDR2 SVGAGI, per germline (reference sequence). This CDR3 is 15 amino acids long. The CDR3 DNA is TGTGCCAGCAGTTACTCCCGGTGGGGGGGCTCTGAAGCTTTCTTT. Translation: CASSYSRWGGSEAFF.

The chain combines TRBV19 with TRBJ2-5; the D gene is possibly TRBD1 (7 bases). This CDR3 spans 15 amino acids. Germline-derived CDR1 and CDR2 are LNHDA and SQIVND (reference sequence). V was cut by 6 bases and J by 2 bases, with 16 bases left in between. CDR3 region: CASSGGQSGQETQYF. Written as DNA, the CDR3 is TGTGCCAGTAGCGGGGGACAGTCAGGGCAAGAGACCCAGTACTTC.